This entry describes one TCR beta chain. The data derive from a study of blood T cell repertoires in COVID-19. On the study more broadly: The United States, Italy and Spain were the sources of the acute and convalescent COVID-19 samples. The analysed material was cDNA or gDNA that came from T cells, B-cell-depleted T cells, or PBMCs.

Per the germline V gene, CDR1 is ENHRY and CDR2 is SYGVKD. The V segment lost 5 bases and the J segment 2 bases; nucleotides outside the gene matches: 1. The CDR3 spans 14 residues. TCRdb's table, derived via immunoSEQ multiplex PCR, lists solely in-frame clones and lacks some. Of roughly 190,000 clones in the sample, 84% were seen once. The chain has TRBV10-3 and TRBJ1-3; 9 bases line up with TRBD1. Sequencing was carried out using peripheral blood. This receptor was taken from a woman between 65 and 79 years old with active or convalescent COVID-19. CDR3 amino acids: CAISRQGAGNTIYF. The CDR3 DNA sequence: TGTGCCATCAGTCGACAGGGGGCTGGAAACACCATATATTTT.